This is a list of T cell receptor beta chains from one sample in a study of cytomegalovirus exposure and HLA in healthy donors. The repertoire was sequenced with immunoSEQ multiplex PCR; TCRdb's copy has only in-frame clones and lacks some. The sample shows 180,000 or so clones, 80% of them seen only once. Sequenced material: PBMCs. These receptors originate from a woman aged 25 to 45 in good health and CMV-seronegative. The CDR3 runs from the conserved cysteine through the conserved F or W. A D gene is named only where the DNA matches it firmly. Clone size is stated in some rows and not others, as once, few, many or a class when expanded.

d_call	clone_size	j_call	v_call	cdr3_aa	cdr3_nt
NA	NA	TRBJ2-1	TRBV15	CATAGNRVFYNEQFF	TGTGCCACGGCCGGAAACAGGGTCTTCTACAATGAGCAGTTCTTC
NA	NA	TRBJ2-1	TRBV7-8	CASSPQGGVYNEQFF	TGTGCCAGCAGCCCGCAGGGTGGGGTCTACAATGAGCAGTTCTTC
NA	NA	TRBJ1-2	TRBV30	CAWSVPGFRYTF	TGTGCCTGGAGTGTCCCCGGGTTCCGCTACACCTTC
NA	once	TRBJ2-7	TRBV5-1	CASSLSLRVVSYEQYF	TGCGCCAGCAGCTTGAGCCTCAGGGTGGTCTCCTACGAGCAGTACTTC
TRBD1	NA	TRBJ1-4	TRBV6-1	CASKETGATNEKLFF	TGTGCCAGCAAGGAGACAGGGGCAACTAATGAAAAACTGTTTTTT
NA	NA	TRBJ1-1	TRBV27	CASTRIGVTEAFF	TGTGCCAGCACCCGAATAGGGGTCACTGAAGCTTTCTTT
NA	NA	TRBJ1-2	TRBV19	CASSMEGAKFMGYTF	TGTGCCAGTAGTATGGAAGGGGCCAAATTTATGGGCTACACCTTC
NA	NA	TRBJ2-1	TRBV19	CASSIGAARPNNEQFF	TGTGCCAGTAGTATTGGGGCAGCAAGACCCAATAATGAGCAGTTCTTC
NA	once	TRBJ2-3	TRBV11-2	CASSSWTGTDTQYF	TGTGCCAGCAGCTCATGGACAGGCACAGATACGCAGTATTTT
NA	NA	TRBJ2-5	TRBV29-1	CSVEPGIQETQYF	TGCAGCGTTGAACCGGGAATCCAAGAGACCCAGTACTTC
NA	NA	TRBJ2-3	TRBV2	CASSEDRATDTQYF	TGTGCCAGCAGTGAAGACAGGGCCACAGATACGCAGTATTTT
TRBD2	NA	TRBJ2-7	TRBV6-6	CARYRLTSAISYEQYF	TGTGCCCGCTACCGGCTTACTAGCGCCATTTCCTACGAGCAGTACTTC
NA	NA	TRBJ2-6	TRBV7-2	CASSSAERQGLSGANVLTF	TGTGCCAGCAGCTCCGCGGAGAGGCAGGGGCTCTCTGGGGCCAACGTCCTGACTTTC
NA	few	TRBJ2-3	TRBV7-2	CASSLGDLPSTDTQYF	TGTGCCAGCAGCTTGGGTGACTTGCCGAGCACAGATACGCAGTATTTT
TRBD1	NA	TRBJ1-1	TRBV5-4	CASSSAGQGNTEAFF	TGTGCCAGCAGCTCGGCGGGACAGGGGAACACTGAAGCTTTCTTT
NA	NA	TRBJ2-3	TRBV30	CAWMPRDTQYF	TGTGCCTGGATGCCGAGGGATACGCAGTATTTT
TRBD1	once	TRBJ2-7	TRBV7-6	CASSLQPDRVLAYEQYF	TGTGCCAGCAGCCTCCAGCCGGACAGGGTACTCGCCTACGAGCAGTACTTC
TRBD2	NA	TRBJ2-3	TRBV4-3	CASSPGLAGFTDTQYF	TGCGCCAGCAGCCCGGGACTAGCGGGGTTCACAGATACGCAGTATTTT
NA	NA	TRBJ2-3	TRBV6-1	CASRIRVRDYTQYF	TGTGCCAGCAGGATCAGGGTGCGGGACTATACGCAGTATTTT
NA	NA	TRBJ1-2	TRBV13	CASSLGGGFDYGYTF	TGTGCCAGCAGCTTAGGGGGGGGGTTTGACTATGGCTACACCTTC
TRBD2	few	TRBJ2-7	TRBV13	CASSSPRVSGYSSYEQYF	TGTGCCAGCAGCTCCCCGAGAGTTAGCGGGTACAGCTCCTACGAGCAGTACTTC
TRBD1	once	TRBJ1-6	TRBV5-1	CASGAGGVNSPLHF	TGCGCCAGCGGGGCAGGGGGTGTTAATTCACCCCTCCACTTT
NA	NA	TRBJ1-2	TRBV6-4	CASSDNRVGGYTF	TGTGCCAGCAGTGACAACAGGGTTGGTGGCTACACCTTC
NA	NA	TRBJ1-4	TRBV6-5	CASRGSGSTNEKLFF	TGTGCCAGCAGGGGTAGCGGTTCGACTAATGAAAAACTGTTTTTT
NA	once	TRBJ2-3	TRBV11-2	CASSLDPGPLEYF	TGTGCCAGCAGCTTAGATCCAGGGCCCCTCGAGTATTTT
TRBD1	NA	TRBJ1-4	TRBV5-1	CASSSDRGWREKLFF	TGCGCCAGCAGCTCGGACAGGGGCTGGCGTGAAAAACTGTTTTTT
NA	NA	TRBJ1-5	TRBV23-1	CASFITPPNQPQHF	TGCGCCAGCTTTATTACACCCCCAAATCAGCCCCAGCATTTT
TRBD1	NA	TRBJ1-5	TRBV5-1	CASSPTGGQPQHF	TGCGCCAGCAGCCCAACAGGGGGACAGCCCCAGCATTTT
NA	NA	TRBJ1-1	TRBV2	CASSVGVPMTGNTEAFF	TGTGCCAGCAGTGTAGGGGTCCCGATGACAGGGAACACTGAAGCTTTCTTT
TRBD2	NA	TRBJ2-7	TRBV14	CASSRSLGGGISYEQYF	TGTGCCAGCAGCCGAAGCCTAGGCGGGGGGATTTCCTACGAGCAGTACTTC
NA	once	TRBJ2-1	TRBV29-1	CSVGHLDTSGGEQFF	TGCAGCGTTGGGCACTTGGACACCTCCGGGGGTGAGCAGTTCTTC
NA	NA	TRBJ1-1	TRBV7-9	CASSPGHPNTEAFF	TGTGCCAGCAGCCCGGGACACCCGAACACTGAAGCTTTCTTT
NA	NA	TRBJ1-6	TRBV5-4	CASSPADRRETSSYNSPLHF	TGTGCCAGCAGCCCTGCAGACAGGCGAGAAACTAGCTCCTATAATTCACCCCTCCACTTT
NA	NA	TRBJ2-3	TRBV6-4	CASRIEIRNTQSWIDTQYF	TGTGCCAGCAGGATAGAGATCCGGAACACACAGAGTTGGATAGATACGCAGTATTTT
TRBD1	many	TRBJ1-5	TRBV19	CASSANLGQGGQPQHF	TGTGCCAGTAGTGCCAACCTCGGACAGGGAGGCCAGCCCCAGCATTTT
TRBD1	NA	TRBJ1-2	TRBV27	CASSKSTGGGYGYTF	TGTGCCAGCAGTAAATCGACAGGGGGCGGTTATGGCTACACCTTC
TRBD1	NA	TRBJ1-2	TRBV28	CASSVEPGQLNPNYGYTF	TGTGCCAGCAGTGTCGAACCGGGACAGTTGAATCCTAACTATGGCTACACCTTC
NA	NA	TRBJ2-5	TRBV29-1	CSVDRQGETQYF	TGCAGCGTTGATCGGCAGGGAGAGACCCAGTACTTC